This T cell receptor beta chain was captured by sequencing in a study of tumor-infiltrating lymphocytes in oesophageal squamous cell carcinoma (TCRdb year 2016). The length of the CDR3 is 15 amino acids, counting both ends. Looking up the germline V gene yields CDR1 MNHNS and CDR2 SASEGT. The method was PCR. Sequencing relied on an Illumina HiSeq 2000. Starting from the raw public reads, TCRdb applied fastp trimming at Q25, assembled clones with MiXCR and retained in-frame beta chains. Here each entry gathers all rows of one CDR3 protein and keeps the most common genes and DNA. The sample table records 14,000 or so distinct CDR3 sequences; roughly 50% of these occur just once. 11% to 15% of the sample lies in the top ten. A remark on this clonotype: The antigen it binds to is not known. This is likely a read error, given that the CDR3 carries no conserved phenylalanine or tryptophan at its end. The DNA is left out, because the CDR3 cannot be placed on it with certainty; the CDR3 is given as TCRdb lists it.

Input material: blood. The clonotype comes from a male donor with esophageal squamous cell carcinoma. In this chain, TRBV6-1 is recombined with TRBJ1-1; TRBD1 reflects the table's D call only, with no check against the DNA. CDR3 loop: CASTSWGSEEQFFGP.